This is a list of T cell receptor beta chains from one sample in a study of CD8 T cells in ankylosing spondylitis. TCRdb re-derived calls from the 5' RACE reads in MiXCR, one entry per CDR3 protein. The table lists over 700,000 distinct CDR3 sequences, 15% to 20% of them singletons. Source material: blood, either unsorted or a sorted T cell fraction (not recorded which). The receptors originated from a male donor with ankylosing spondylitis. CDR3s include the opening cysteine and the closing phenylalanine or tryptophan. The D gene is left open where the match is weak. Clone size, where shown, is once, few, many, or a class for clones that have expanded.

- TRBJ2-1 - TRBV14 TGTGCCAGCAGCCAAGACGGGGTGAGAAATGAGCAGTTCTTC CASSQDGVRNEQFF
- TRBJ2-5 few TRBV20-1 TGCAGTGCTCATACCGTGAAGTCCCAAGAGACCCAGTACTTC CSAHTVKSQETQYF
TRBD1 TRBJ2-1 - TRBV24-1 TGTGCCACCAGTGATGGGACAGATAACTACAATGAGCAGTTCTTC CATSDGTDNYNEQFF
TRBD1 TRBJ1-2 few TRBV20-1 TGCAGTGCTGACAGGGGGTATGGCTACACCTTC CSADRGYGYTF
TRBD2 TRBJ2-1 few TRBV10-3 TGTGCCATCAGGAGCGGACTAGCGGGATCATCCTACAATGAGCAGTTCTTC CAIRSGLAGSSYNEQFF
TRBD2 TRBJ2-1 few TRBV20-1 TGCAGTGCTCCCTTGAGCGGGAGTTCGAGTGAGCAGTTCTTC CSAPLSGSSSEQFF
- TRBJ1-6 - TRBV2 TGTGCCAGCAGGAGCTCCTATAATTCACCCCTCCACTTT CASRSSYNSPLHF
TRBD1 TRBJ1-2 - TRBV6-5 TGTGCCAGCAGTTACTCGGACAGGGGCTATGGCTACACCTTC CASSYSDRGYGYTF
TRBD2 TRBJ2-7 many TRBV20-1 TGCAGTGCTATTAGCGGGGAGCCTCTCGAGCAGTACTTC CSAISGEPLEQYF
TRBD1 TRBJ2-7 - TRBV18 TGTGCCAGCTCACCCGGGACAGGGGGAGAGGCCTCCTACGAGCAGTACTTC CASSPGTGGEASYEQYF
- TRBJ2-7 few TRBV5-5 TGTGCCAGCAGGTCGGGTTACGAGCAGTACTTC CASRSGYEQYF
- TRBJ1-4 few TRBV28 TGTGCCAGCAGTCTTTCCACCGGGACGGGCAATGAAAAACTGTTTTTT CASSLSTGTGNEKLFF
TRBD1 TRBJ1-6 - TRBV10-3 TGTGCCATCAGTGAGAGACAGGGCGACTCCTATAATTCACCCCTCCACTTT CAISERQGDSYNSPLHF
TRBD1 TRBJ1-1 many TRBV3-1 TGTGCCAGCAGCCACACTGAAGGGGACAGGTGGTATGCTTTCTTT CASSHTEGDRWYAFF
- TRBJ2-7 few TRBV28 TGTGCCAGCCACGAAGGCAGTGCCCCCTACGAGCAGTACTTC CASHEGSAPYEQYF
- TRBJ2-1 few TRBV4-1 TGCGCCAGCAGCCAAGATTCAGGGCAGAATTCCTACAATGAGCAGTTCTTC CASSQDSGQNSYNEQFF
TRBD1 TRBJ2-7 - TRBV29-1 TGCAGCGTTGAGACAGGGGGGGGCGAGCAGTACTTC CSVETGGGEQYF
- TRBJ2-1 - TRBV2 TGTGCCAGCAGTGATTTCCAAAGCTCCTACAATGAGCAGTTCTTC CASSDFQSSYNEQFF
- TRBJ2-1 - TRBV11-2 TGTGCCAGCAGCTTAGAACAGATCTCCTACAATGAGCAGTTCTTC CASSLEQISYNEQFF
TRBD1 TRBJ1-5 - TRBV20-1 TGCAGTGCCCCAGACAGGGAGGTCAATCAGCCCCAGCATTTT CSAPDREVNQPQHF
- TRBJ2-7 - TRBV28 TGTGCCAGCAGTTTATGGGACAACTCCTACGAGCAGTACTTC CASSLWDNSYEQYF
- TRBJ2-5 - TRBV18 TGTGCCAGCTCACGTCCGGGGGTACAAGAGACCCAGTACTTC CASSRPGVQETQYF
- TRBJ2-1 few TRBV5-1 TGCGCCAGCAGCTTGGGATCGTCCTTATCCTACAATGAGCAGTTCTTC CASSLGSSLSYNEQFF
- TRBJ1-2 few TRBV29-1 TGCAGCGTAGACGACGGTTATGGCTACACCTTC CSVDDGYGYTF
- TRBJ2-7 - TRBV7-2 TGTGCCAGCAGCTTAGTCAGCGGGACAGGCCCTACGAACGAGCAGTACTTC CASSLVSGTGPTNEQYF
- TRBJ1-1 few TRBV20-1 TGCAGTGCCGATGGGGAGGGTTTACCCCCTGAAGCTTTCTTT CSADGEGLPPEAFF
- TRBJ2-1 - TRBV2 TGTGCCAGCAGTGAAACCCCGGACATGATTGGGAATGAGCAGTTCTTC CASSETPDMIGNEQFF
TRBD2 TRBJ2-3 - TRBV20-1 TGCAGTGCTAGTAGGCTAGCGGGAGTCGCTACGCAGTATTTT CSASRLAGVATQYF
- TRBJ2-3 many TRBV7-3 TGTGCCAGCAGCTTCCTCCGTCGGACGAGCACAGATACGCAGTATTTT CASSFLRRTSTDTQYF
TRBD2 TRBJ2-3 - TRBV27 TGTGCCAGCAGTCGACTGACTAGCGGAAACACAGATACGCAGTATTTT CASSRLTSGNTDTQYF
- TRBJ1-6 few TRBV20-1 TGCAGTGCTAGAGATCTCCAGGGCGGATCACCCCTCCACTTT CSARDLQGGSPLHF
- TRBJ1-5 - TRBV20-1 TGCAGTGCTACTCCCGGGGTACAGGGAGAACAGCCCCAGCATTTT CSATPGVQGEQPQHF
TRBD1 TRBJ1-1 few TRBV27 TGTGCCAGCAGTCAATGGACAGGGGTTTTGAACACTGAAGCTTTCTTT CASSQWTGVLNTEAFF
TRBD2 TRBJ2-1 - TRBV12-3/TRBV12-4 TGTGCCAGCAGTTATACTAAAGCCGGGACTACCTACAATGAGCAGTTCTTC CASSYTKAGTTYNEQFF
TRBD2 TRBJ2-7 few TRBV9 TGTGCCAGCAGCGTAGAAGACAGGACTAGCGGGGAGCAGTACTTC CASSVEDRTSGEQYF
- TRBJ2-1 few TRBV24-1 TGTGCCACCAGTGATTTAGGAGGGGCGGATGAGCAGTTCTTC CATSDLGGADEQFF
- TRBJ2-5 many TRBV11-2 TGTGCCAGCAGCTTATCAGGGGCAGAGACCCAGTACTTC CASSLSGAETQYF
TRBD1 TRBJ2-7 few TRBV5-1 TGCGCCAGCAGGCGGGGACAGGACTCCTACGAGCAGTACTTC CASRRGQDSYEQYF
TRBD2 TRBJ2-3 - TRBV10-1 TGCGCCAGCAGTCCTACGGGACTAGCTGGCACAGATACGCAGTATTTT CASSPTGLAGTDTQYF
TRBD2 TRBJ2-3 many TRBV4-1 TGCGCCAGCAGCCAACCTTTCCAGCGGGGGAGCACAGATACGCAGTATTTT CASSQPFQRGSTDTQYF
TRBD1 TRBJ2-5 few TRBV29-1 TGCAGCGTTGAAAATGGACAGGTGTACTTC CSVENGQVYF